The clone carrying this TCR beta chain was observed a handful of times. What it binds is not known. The sample originates from a study of T-cell reconstitution after alpha-beta-depleted transplantation in children. Whole-study findings and limits: Expanded graft clones numbering several hundred reportedly gave rise to alpha-beta T cells about two months after transplant. After one year, T-cell counts and TCRbeta diversity mostly came from new T cells.

Construction of the TCRbeta library involved unique molecular identifiers. MiXCR was run by TCRdb on the PCR reads, yielding one entry per CDR3 protein. The data contain about 830,000 distinct CDR3 sequences, roughly 15% of them singletons. This TCR came from a male patient between 10 and 17 years old who had a stem cell transplant for acute lymphoblastic leukemia, so the T cells may come from the graft donor. Material: PBMCs, mostly from graft donor cells, obtained 360 days after TCRalphabeta/CD19-depleted stem cell transplant.

The CDR3 DNA sequence: TGCGCCAGCAGTGAGTCAGGCCCCTACATTCAGTACTTC. Its translation: CASSESGPYIQYF. V usage is TRBV10-2 and J usage is TRBJ2-4; D remains unclear. Per the germline V gene, CDR1 is WSHSY and CDR2 is SAAADI. Trimming shortened V by 0 bases and J by 8 bases, and 8 bases separated the two germline ends. This CDR3 has 13 residues.